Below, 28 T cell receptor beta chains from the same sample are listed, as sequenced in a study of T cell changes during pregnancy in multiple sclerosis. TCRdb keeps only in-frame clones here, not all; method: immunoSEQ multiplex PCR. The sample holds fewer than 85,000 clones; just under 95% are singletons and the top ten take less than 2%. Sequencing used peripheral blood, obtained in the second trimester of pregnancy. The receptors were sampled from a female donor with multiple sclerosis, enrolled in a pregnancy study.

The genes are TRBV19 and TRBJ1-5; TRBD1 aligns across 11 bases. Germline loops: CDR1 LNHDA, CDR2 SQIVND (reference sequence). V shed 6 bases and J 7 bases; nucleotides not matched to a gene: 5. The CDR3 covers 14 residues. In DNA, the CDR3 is TGTGCCAGTAGACCTCGGACAGGGGGCCAGCCCCAGCATTTT. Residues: CASRPRTGGQPQHF.

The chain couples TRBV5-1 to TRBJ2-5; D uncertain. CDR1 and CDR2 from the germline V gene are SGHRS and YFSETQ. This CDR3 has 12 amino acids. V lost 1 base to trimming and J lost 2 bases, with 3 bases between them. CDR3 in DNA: TGCGCCAGCAGCTTGACACAAGAGACCCAGTACTTC. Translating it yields CASSLTQETQYF.

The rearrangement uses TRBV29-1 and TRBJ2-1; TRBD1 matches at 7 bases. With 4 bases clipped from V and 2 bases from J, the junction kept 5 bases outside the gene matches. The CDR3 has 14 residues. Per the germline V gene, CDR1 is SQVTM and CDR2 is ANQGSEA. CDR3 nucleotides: TGCAGCGTTGGCTTAGACAGGGCCTACAATGAGCAGTTCTTC. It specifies CSVGLDRAYNEQFF.

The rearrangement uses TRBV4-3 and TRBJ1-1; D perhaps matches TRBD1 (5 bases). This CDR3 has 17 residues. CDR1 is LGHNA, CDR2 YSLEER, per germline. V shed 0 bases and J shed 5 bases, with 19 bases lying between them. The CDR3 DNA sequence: TGCGCCAGCAGCCAAGATAGTACAGGAGTTGTTGGGACTGAAGCTTTCTTT. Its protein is CASSQDSTGVVGTEAFF.

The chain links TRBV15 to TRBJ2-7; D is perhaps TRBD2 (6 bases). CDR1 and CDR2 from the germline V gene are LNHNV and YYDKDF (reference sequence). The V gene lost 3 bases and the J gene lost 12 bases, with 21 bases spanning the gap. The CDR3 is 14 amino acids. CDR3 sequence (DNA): TGTGCCACCAGCAGGGGACTGGCGAATGGCGTTCCGTACTTC. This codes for CATSRGLANGVPYF.

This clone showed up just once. This CDR3 reads CASSLSLIRETGGAGFNPYNEQFF. For the CDR3, the DNA is TGTGCCAGCAGTTTATCTCTCATTCGTGAGACAGGGGGCGCGGGATTTAACCCTTACAATGAGCAGTTCTTC. J is TRBJ2-1 and V is TRBV28; 10 bases line up with TRBD1. The CDR3 length is 24 residues. CDR1 and CDR2 from the germline V gene are MDHEN and SYDVKM. Germline trimming cut 1 base from V and 4 bases from J; bases unmatched to any gene: 28.

Here the CDR3 DNA reads TGTGCCAGCAGTTACTTCAGCGGGGCTCTCCACAATGAGCAGTTCTTC. Translating gives CASSYFSGALHNEQFF. The chain uses TRBV6-6 and TRBJ2-1; 7 nucleotides match TRBD2. Germline V gene data show CDR1 as MNHNY and CDR2 as SVGAGI (reference sequence). The CDR3 spans 16 residues. J lost 5 bases, V lost 1 base, and 8 bases had no gene match.

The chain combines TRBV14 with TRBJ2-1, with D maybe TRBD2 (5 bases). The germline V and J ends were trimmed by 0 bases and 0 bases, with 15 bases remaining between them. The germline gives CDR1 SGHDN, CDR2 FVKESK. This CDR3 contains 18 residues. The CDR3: CASSQDLSSLSSYNEQFF. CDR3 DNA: TGTGCCAGCAGCCAAGATCTTTCTAGCTTAAGCTCCTACAATGAGCAGTTCTTC. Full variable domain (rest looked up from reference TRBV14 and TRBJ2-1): EAGVTQFPSHSVIEKGQTVTLRCDPISGHDNLYWYRRVMGKEIKFLLHFVKESKQDESGMPNNRFLAERTGGTYSTLKVQPAELEDSGVYFCASSQDLSSLSSYNEQFFGPGTRLTVL.

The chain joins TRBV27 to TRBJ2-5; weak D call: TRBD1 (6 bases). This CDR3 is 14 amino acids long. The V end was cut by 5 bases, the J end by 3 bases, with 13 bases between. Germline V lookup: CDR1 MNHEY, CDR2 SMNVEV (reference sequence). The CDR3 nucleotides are TGTGCCAGCAGTACCGGGACATTGGAAGAGACCCAGTACTTC. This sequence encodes CASSTGTLEETQYF.

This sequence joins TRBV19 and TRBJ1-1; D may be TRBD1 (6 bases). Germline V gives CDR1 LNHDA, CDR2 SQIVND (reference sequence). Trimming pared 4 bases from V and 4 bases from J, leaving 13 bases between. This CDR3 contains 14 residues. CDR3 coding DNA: TGTGCCAGTAGTACCCGACGGGGGGCCACTGAAGCTTTCTTT. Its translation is CASSTRRGATEAFF.

The CDR3 DNA sequence: TGCGCCAGCAGCTTAGCACAGGGCGAAGAGACCCAGTACTTC. Residues: CASSLAQGEETQYF. The gene calls are TRBV5-1 and TRBJ2-5; tentatively, D is TRBD1 (6 bases). V shed 2 bases and J shed 3 bases, with 11 bases lying between them. CDR3 length: 14 amino acids. Looked up from germline, CDR1 is SGHRS and CDR2 is YFSETQ. The variable domain in full, completed from reference TRBV5-1 and TRBJ2-5, reads KAGVTQTPRYLIKTRGQQVTLSCSPISGHRSVSWYQQTPGQGLQFLFEYFSETQRNKGNFPGRFSGRQFSNSRSEMNVSTLELGDSALYLCASSLAQGEETQYFGPGTRLLVL.

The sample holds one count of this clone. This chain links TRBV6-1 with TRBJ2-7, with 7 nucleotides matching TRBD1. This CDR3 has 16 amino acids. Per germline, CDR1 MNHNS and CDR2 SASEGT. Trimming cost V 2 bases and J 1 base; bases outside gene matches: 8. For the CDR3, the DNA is TGTGCCAGCAGTGAAAAGCAGGGGGTTATATCCTACGAGCAGTACTTC. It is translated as CASSEKQGVISYEQYF.

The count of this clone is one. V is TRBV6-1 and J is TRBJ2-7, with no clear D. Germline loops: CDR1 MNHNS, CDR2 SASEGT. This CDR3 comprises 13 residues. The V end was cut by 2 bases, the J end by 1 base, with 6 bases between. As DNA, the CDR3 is TGTGCCAGCAGTGAATGGGCATCCTACGAGCAGTACTTC. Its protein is CASSEWASYEQYF.

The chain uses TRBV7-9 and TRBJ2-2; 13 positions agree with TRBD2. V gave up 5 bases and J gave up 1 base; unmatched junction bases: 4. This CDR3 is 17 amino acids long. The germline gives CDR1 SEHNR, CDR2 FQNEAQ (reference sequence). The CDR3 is CASSPGTSGMNTGELFF. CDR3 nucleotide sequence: TGTGCCAGCAGCCCCGGGACTAGCGGGATGAACACCGGGGAGCTGTTTTTT.

The CDR3 loop is CASSLVPSGSFLSRNEQFF. The CDR3 DNA sequence: TGTGCCAGCAGCTTGGTGCCTAGCGGGAGCTTCCTTTCGCGCAATGAGCAGTTCTTC. The V and J genes are TRBV5-6 and TRBJ2-1; 10 bases line up with TRBD2. V lost 0 bases to trimming and J lost 6 bases; unmatched junction nucleotides: 15. The germline gives CDR1 SGHDT, CDR2 YYEEEE. The CDR3 spans 19 residues.

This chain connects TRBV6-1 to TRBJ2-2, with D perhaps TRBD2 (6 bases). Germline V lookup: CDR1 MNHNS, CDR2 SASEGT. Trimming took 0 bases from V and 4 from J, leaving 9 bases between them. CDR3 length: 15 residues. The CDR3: CASSEAHGGTGELFF. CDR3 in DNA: TGTGCCAGCAGTGAAGCGCACGGGGGCACCGGGGAGCTGTTTTTT.

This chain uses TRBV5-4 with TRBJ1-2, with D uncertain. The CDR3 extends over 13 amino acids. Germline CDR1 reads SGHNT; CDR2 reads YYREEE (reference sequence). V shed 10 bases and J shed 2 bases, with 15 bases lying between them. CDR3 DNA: TGTGCCGGCACCCGCGATAGAAACTATGGCTACACCTTC. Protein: CAGTRDRNYGYTF.

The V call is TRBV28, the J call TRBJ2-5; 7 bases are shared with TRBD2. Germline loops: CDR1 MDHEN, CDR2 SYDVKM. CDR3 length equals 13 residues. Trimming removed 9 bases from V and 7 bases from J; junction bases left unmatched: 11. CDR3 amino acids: CASTRGDLGTQYF. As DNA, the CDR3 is TGTGCCAGTACCCGGGGGGATTTAGGGACCCAGTACTTC. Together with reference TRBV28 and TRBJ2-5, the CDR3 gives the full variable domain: DVKVTQSSRYLVKRTGEKVFLECVQDMDHENMFWYRQDPGLGLRLIYFSYDVKMKEKGDIPEGYSVSREKKERFSLILESASTNQTSMYLCASTRGDLGTQYFGPGTRLLVL.

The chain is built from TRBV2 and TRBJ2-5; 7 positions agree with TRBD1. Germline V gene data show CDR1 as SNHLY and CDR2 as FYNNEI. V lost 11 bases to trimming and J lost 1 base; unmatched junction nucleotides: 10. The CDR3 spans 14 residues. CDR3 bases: TGTGCCGCAGGGACAGCCCAGGCCCAAGAGACCCAGTACTTC. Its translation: CAAGTAQAQETQYF.

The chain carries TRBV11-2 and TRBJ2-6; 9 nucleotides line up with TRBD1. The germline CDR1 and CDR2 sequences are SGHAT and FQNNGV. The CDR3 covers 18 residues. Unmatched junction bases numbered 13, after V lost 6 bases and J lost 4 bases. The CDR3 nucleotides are TGTGCCAGCAGGTCAATCCGGGACAGGGAATCGGGGGCCAACGTCCTGACTTTC. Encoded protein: CASRSIRDRESGANVLTF.

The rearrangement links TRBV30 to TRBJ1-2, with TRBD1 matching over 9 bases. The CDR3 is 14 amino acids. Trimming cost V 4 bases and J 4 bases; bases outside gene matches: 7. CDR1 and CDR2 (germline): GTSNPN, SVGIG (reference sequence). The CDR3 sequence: CAWKETGGIYGYTF. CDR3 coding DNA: TGTGCCTGGAAGGAGACAGGGGGTATCTATGGCTACACCTTC.

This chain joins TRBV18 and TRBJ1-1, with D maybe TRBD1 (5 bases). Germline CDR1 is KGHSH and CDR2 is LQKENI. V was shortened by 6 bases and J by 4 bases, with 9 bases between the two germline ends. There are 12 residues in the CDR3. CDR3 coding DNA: TGTGCCAGCTCTGTCGGGGGCACTGAAGCTTTCTTT. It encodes CASSVGGTEAFF.

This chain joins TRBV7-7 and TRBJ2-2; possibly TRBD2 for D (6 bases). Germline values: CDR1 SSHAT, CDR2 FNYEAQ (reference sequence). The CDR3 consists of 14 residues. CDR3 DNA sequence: TGTGCTAGCGGCGGACACGCATCGGGTTTGGAGCTGTTTTTT. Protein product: CASGGHASGLELFF.

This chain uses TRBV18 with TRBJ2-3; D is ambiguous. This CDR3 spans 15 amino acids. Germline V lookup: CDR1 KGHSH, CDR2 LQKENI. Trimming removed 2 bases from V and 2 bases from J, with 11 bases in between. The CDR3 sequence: CASSPSHSITDTQYF. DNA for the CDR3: TGTGCCAGCTCACCAAGTCACTCAATCACAGATACGCAGTATTTT. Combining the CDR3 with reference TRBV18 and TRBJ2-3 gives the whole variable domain NAGVMQNPRHLVRRRGQEARLRCSPMKGHSHVYWYRQLPEEGLKFMVYLQKENIIDESGMPKERFSAEFPKEGPSILRIQQVVRGDSAAYFCASSPSHSITDTQYFGPGTRLTVL.

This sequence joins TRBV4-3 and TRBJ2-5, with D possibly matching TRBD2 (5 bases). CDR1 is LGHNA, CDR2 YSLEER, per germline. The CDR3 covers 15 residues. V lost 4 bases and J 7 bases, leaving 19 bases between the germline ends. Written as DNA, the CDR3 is TGCGCCAGCAGCCCCGGAGAGGGCAGCCGGAGGACCCAGTACTTC. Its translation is CASSPGEGSRRTQYF.

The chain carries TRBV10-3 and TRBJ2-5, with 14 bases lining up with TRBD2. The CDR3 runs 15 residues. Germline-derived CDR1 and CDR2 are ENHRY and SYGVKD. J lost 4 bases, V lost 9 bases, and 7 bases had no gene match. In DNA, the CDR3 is TGTGCCATAGGGACTAGCGGGAGCTTCGGAGAGACCCAGTACTTC. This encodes CAIGTSGSFGETQYF.

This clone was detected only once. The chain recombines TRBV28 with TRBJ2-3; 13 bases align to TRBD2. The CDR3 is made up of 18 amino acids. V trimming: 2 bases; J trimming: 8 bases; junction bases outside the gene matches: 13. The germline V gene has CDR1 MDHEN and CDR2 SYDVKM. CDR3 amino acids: CASSLRLGLAGVGGTQYF. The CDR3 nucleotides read TGTGCCAGCAGTTTAAGATTAGGACTAGCGGGAGTAGGAGGTACGCAGTATTTT. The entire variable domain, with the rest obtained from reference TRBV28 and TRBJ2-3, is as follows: DVKVTQSSRYLVKRTGEKVFLECVQDMDHENMFWYRQDPGLGLRLIYFSYDVKMKEKGDIPEGYSVSREKKERFSLILESASTNQTSMYLCASSLRLGLAGVGGTQYFGPGTRLTVL.

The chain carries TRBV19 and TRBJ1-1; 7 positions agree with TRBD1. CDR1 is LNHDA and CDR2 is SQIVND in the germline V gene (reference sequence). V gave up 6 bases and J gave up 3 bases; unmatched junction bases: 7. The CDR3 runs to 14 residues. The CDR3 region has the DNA TGTGCCAGTAGCAAACAGGGGTACGACACTGAAGCTTTCTTT. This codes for CASSKQGYDTEAFF.